These 5 T cell receptor beta chains were all obtained from the same sample, sequenced in a study of T cells in Graves' hyperthyroidism and ophthalmopathy (dated by TCRdb to between 2018 and 2021). Library creation used multiplex PCR. The sequencer was an Illumina HiSeq 2000. The TCR beta CDR3 regions were amplified from RNA transcripts. The first round of RT-PCR for the TCR CDR3 was performed with the HTBI primer set and the Qiagen OneStep RT-PCR kit. Through fastp at Q25 and MiXCR, TCRdb rebuilt clones from the public reads, retaining in-frame beta chains. Rows are unified per CDR3 protein, each entry keeping the most common DNA and genes. This sample gives about 400,000 distinct CDR3 sequences in total; more than 13% of them show up just once. The ten largest account for over 25% of the sample. The material sequenced was blood. All receptors come from a woman aged 30 to 39 with Graves' hyperthyroidism.

The chain employs TRBV20-1 and TRBJ2-1, with a possible D match to TRBD2 (7 bases). Germline V gene data show CDR1 as DFQATT and CDR2 as SNEGSKA (reference sequence). Between the trimmed V and J ends, which lost 5 bases and 0 bases, there was a span of 23 bases. The CDR3 totals 18 residues. The CDR3 loop is CSAPLGGRVGRSYNEQFF. The CDR3, as DNA: TGCAGTGCTCCCTTGGGGGGGCGCGTAGGGCGCTCCTACAATGAGCAGTTCTTC.

The V call is TRBV3-1, the J call TRBJ1-3, with D possibly TRBD1 on 6 matching bases. With 8 bases removed from V and 6 bases from J, the gap between germline ends came to 11 bases. The CDR3 spans 12 residues. The V gene's germline CDR1 is LGHDT and CDR2 YNNKEL (reference sequence). The CDR3 DNA reads as TGTGCCAGCGGGTCAGGGGTAAACACCATATATTTT. As protein: CASGSGVNTIYF.

This clonotype was seen a few times. The CDR3: CASSLSQALQETQYF. In nucleotides, the CDR3 is TGTGCCAGCAGTTTATCCCAAGCGCTCCAAGAGACCCAGTACTTC. The chain combines TRBV27 with TRBJ2-5; D call uncertain. V was cut by 0 bases and J by 1 base, with 9 bases left in between. This CDR3 region has 15 residues. Per germline, CDR1 MNHEY and CDR2 SMNVEV (reference sequence).

This clonotype was counted only a few times. This chain links TRBV5-1 with TRBJ2-7; 12 nucleotides match TRBD2. Germline CDR1 and CDR2: SGHRS and YFSETQ. J gave up 6 bases and V 5 bases, and 3 bases lay outside the gene matches. The CDR3 loop spans 13 amino acids. For the CDR3, the DNA is TGCGCCAGCAGGACTAGCGGGAGTGGCGAGCAGTACTTC. Residues: CASRTSGSGEQYF. Variable domain in full (rest from reference TRBV5-1 and TRBJ2-7): KAGVTQTPRYLIKTRGQQVTLSCSPISGHRSVSWYQQTPGQGLQFLFEYFSETQRNKGNFPGRFSGRQFSNSRSEMNVSTLELGDSALYLCASRTSGSGEQYFGPGTRLTVT.

V gene TRBV12-3 or TRBV12-4 combines with J gene TRBJ1-5, with TRBD1 as a possible D gene (5 bases). V dropped 5 bases and J dropped 4 bases, with 9 bases sitting between them. This CDR3 spans 13 amino acids. The CDR3 sequence is CASSTDRNQPQHF. CDR3 DNA sequence: TGTGCCAGCAGTACAGACAGAAATCAGCCCCAGCATTTT.